One sample yielded the 5 T cell receptor beta chains listed below, sequenced in a study of blood T cell repertoires in COVID-19. Clones were sequenced by immunoSEQ multiplex PCR, and TCRdb holds only the in-frame ones, with some missing. Of approximately 180,000 clones detected, 70% to 90% appear once; the ten largest clones hold 3.3%. Source material: peripheral blood. The origin of the receptors is a man aged 60 to 69 with acute or convalescent COVID-19.

The V gene is TRBV29-1, the J gene TRBJ2-1, with 7 bases that match TRBD2. Per germline, CDR1 SQVTM and CDR2 ANQGSEA. The CDR3 sequence is 13 residues long. The V segment lost 3 bases and the J segment 2 bases; nucleotides outside the gene matches: 1. The CDR3 sequence: CSVEAGAYNEQFF. The DNA of the CDR3 is TGCAGCGTTGAGGCGGGAGCCTACAATGAGCAGTTCTTC.

The gene calls are TRBV7-2 and TRBJ2-3, with 11 bases matching TRBD1. There are 15 residues in the CDR3. V lost 6 bases and J lost 8; bases outside the gene matches: 10. CDR1 SGHTA and CDR2 FQGNSA come from the germline V gene. DNA for the CDR3: TGTGCCAGCAGATCCGGGACAGGGGGTAGGGGTACGCAGTATTTT. Amino acid sequence: CASRSGTGGRGTQYF.

The chain recombines TRBV27 with TRBJ2-3; 7 bases align to TRBD2. The J segment lost 2 bases and the V segment lost 8 bases, leaving 7 bases of the junction unmatched. The CDR3 runs 14 residues. The germline V gene has CDR1 MNHEY and CDR2 SMNVEV (reference sequence). The CDR3 here is CASGREGITDTQYF. CDR3 sequence (DNA): TGTGCCAGCGGGAGGGAGGGCATCACAGATACGCAGTATTTT.

The rearrangement links TRBV27 to TRBJ1-1; a possible D gene is TRBD1 (6 bases). The germline CDR1 and CDR2 sequences are MNHEY and SMNVEV (reference sequence). CDR3 length equals 15 residues. V lost 5 bases and J lost 1, with 14 bases in between. The CDR3 is CASSVRGGGNTEAFF. The CDR3 DNA sequence: TGTGCCAGCAGTGTCAGGGGCGGTGGGAACACTGAAGCTTTCTTT.

The chain combines TRBV6-2 or TRBV6-3 with TRBJ1-5; 11 bases match TRBD1. The CDR3 consists of 20 residues. V lost 2 bases to trimming and J lost 1 base; unmatched junction nucleotides: 13. The V gene's germline CDR1 is MNHEY and CDR2 SVGEGT. CDR3 in DNA: TGTGCCAGCAGTTACCCCAGGACAGGGGGCATTGATAGGAGCAATCAGCCCCAGCATTTT. This sequence encodes CASSYPRTGGIDRSNQPQHF.